Listed below are T cell receptor beta chains from one sample, sequenced in a study of blood T cell repertoires in COVID-19. Method: immunoSEQ multiplex PCR; TCRdb's copy keeps in-frame clones and lacks some. The sample shows roughly 56,000 clones, about 88% of them seen only once. The sequencing sample was made of peripheral blood. The source is a woman aged 55-70 years with COVID-19, enrolled during active disease. CDR3s include the opening cysteine and the closing phenylalanine or tryptophan.

v_call	j_call	cdr3_aa
TRBV2	TRBJ2-1	CASQRDSSVLRVF
TRBV6-5	TRBJ2-1	CASRRGRQNEQFF
TRBV11-2	TRBJ2-7	CASSLGQGGEQYF
TRBV5-5	TRBJ2-3	CASSWGTGVPTDTQYF
TRBV6-2/TRBV6-3	TRBJ1-5	CASSYGGREGNQPQHF
TRBV28	TRBJ2-7	CASSLGLARSEQYF
TRBV7-9	TRBJ1-2	CASKFSEDNYGYTF
TRBV7-9	TRBJ2-1	CASSSEGRNEQFF
TRBV7-2	TRBJ1-3	CASSLDRRNGNTIYF
TRBV29-1	TRBJ1-3	CSVGESGLSGNTIYF
TRBV2	TRBJ2-3	CASSEGLGRTDTQYF
TRBV14	TRBJ2-5	CASSQGFGGNQETQYF
TRBV3-1/TRBV3-2	TRBJ2-1	CASSQSREPYNEQFF
TRBV5-1	TRBJ1-4	CASSLAPTGADEKLFF
TRBV3-1/TRBV3-2	TRBJ1-3	CASSHEGNTIYF
TRBV19	TRBJ2-7	CASSWGHLYEQYF
TRBV4-3	TRBJ1-4	CASGTRGPVGKLFF
TRBV29-1	TRBJ2-7	CSVSRDTQSYEQYF
TRBV5-5	TRBJ1-3	CASSLTGGAGNTIYF
TRBV6-5	TRBJ1-4	CASSWSPGTNEKLFF
TRBV5-8	TRBJ2-3	CASSDRDRGTDTQYF
TRBV10-2	TRBJ1-1	CASGEGKNTEAFF
TRBV5-6	TRBJ1-1	CASSLSWPMNTEAFF
TRBV19	TRBJ2-5	CASTSGGEAFETQYF
TRBV6-6	TRBJ1-4	CASSGQQATNEKLFF
TRBV5-1	TRBJ2-2	CASTLAGGNTGELFF
TRBV7-2	TRBJ1-1	CASSRLGQSNTEAFF
TRBV28	TRBJ1-4	CASSLQTYNEKLFF
TRBV7-9	TRBJ2-7	CASMNEGQGFYEQYF
TRBV11-2	TRBJ2-1	CASSLSGSSYNEQFF
TRBV7-2	TRBJ1-1	CASSPPPLNTEAFF
TRBV3-1/TRBV3-2	TRBJ2-1	CASSQSPGLPHEQFF
TRBV7-2	TRBJ2-1	CASIERGGDNEQFF
TRBV9	TRBJ2-5	CASSPGLAGGGQETQYF
TRBV30	TRBJ1-4	CAWSVDGLLSELFF
TRBV27	TRBJ1-5	CASSSLDRRHQPQHF
TRBV7-9	TRBJ1-1	CASSLEVAEAFF
TRBV18	TRBJ2-3	CASSPTGWATDTQYF
TRBV4-1	TRBJ1-2	CASSHYRGFEGYTF
TRBV19	TRBJ1-1	CASSAGARTEAFF
TRBV5-1	TRBJ1-2	CASSLGQLESYGYTF
TRBV28	TRBJ2-3	CASSPGTGGRDTQYF
TRBV7-7	TRBJ2-2	CASTQGTVTGELFF
TRBV12-5	TRBJ1-1	CASGGTGGLTEAFF
TRBV13	TRBJ2-1	CASSLRARDNEQFF